This T cell receptor beta chain was profiled in a study of CD8+CD57+ T cells in acquired aplastic anemia. Patients sequenced had flow cytometry evidence of CD8+CD57+ cell expansion. The CDR3 covers 16 residues. Germline CDR1 ENHRY, CDR2 SYGVKD. The V segment lost 4 bases and the J segment 1 base; nucleotides outside the gene matches: 6. Researchers used genomic DNA as the template to profile TCR beta VDJ and CDR3. MiXCR, run by TCRdb on the reads, gives a single entry per CDR3 protein. The repertoire has around 150,000 distinct CDR3 sequences, 48% of them found once; the top ten carry about 30%. This clonotype was observed at least ten times.

This chain links TRBV10-3 with TRBJ2-5, with 10 bases aligning to TRBD2. The sample comprised sorted CD4+, CD8+, or CD8+CD57+ T cells (not recorded which) from PBMCs. This clonotype was obtained from a human donor with aplastic anemia. In DNA, the CDR3 is TGTGCCATCAGTGGCGTTCTAGCGGGAGCCCAAGAGACCCAGTACTTC. This sequence encodes CAISGVLAGAQETQYF.